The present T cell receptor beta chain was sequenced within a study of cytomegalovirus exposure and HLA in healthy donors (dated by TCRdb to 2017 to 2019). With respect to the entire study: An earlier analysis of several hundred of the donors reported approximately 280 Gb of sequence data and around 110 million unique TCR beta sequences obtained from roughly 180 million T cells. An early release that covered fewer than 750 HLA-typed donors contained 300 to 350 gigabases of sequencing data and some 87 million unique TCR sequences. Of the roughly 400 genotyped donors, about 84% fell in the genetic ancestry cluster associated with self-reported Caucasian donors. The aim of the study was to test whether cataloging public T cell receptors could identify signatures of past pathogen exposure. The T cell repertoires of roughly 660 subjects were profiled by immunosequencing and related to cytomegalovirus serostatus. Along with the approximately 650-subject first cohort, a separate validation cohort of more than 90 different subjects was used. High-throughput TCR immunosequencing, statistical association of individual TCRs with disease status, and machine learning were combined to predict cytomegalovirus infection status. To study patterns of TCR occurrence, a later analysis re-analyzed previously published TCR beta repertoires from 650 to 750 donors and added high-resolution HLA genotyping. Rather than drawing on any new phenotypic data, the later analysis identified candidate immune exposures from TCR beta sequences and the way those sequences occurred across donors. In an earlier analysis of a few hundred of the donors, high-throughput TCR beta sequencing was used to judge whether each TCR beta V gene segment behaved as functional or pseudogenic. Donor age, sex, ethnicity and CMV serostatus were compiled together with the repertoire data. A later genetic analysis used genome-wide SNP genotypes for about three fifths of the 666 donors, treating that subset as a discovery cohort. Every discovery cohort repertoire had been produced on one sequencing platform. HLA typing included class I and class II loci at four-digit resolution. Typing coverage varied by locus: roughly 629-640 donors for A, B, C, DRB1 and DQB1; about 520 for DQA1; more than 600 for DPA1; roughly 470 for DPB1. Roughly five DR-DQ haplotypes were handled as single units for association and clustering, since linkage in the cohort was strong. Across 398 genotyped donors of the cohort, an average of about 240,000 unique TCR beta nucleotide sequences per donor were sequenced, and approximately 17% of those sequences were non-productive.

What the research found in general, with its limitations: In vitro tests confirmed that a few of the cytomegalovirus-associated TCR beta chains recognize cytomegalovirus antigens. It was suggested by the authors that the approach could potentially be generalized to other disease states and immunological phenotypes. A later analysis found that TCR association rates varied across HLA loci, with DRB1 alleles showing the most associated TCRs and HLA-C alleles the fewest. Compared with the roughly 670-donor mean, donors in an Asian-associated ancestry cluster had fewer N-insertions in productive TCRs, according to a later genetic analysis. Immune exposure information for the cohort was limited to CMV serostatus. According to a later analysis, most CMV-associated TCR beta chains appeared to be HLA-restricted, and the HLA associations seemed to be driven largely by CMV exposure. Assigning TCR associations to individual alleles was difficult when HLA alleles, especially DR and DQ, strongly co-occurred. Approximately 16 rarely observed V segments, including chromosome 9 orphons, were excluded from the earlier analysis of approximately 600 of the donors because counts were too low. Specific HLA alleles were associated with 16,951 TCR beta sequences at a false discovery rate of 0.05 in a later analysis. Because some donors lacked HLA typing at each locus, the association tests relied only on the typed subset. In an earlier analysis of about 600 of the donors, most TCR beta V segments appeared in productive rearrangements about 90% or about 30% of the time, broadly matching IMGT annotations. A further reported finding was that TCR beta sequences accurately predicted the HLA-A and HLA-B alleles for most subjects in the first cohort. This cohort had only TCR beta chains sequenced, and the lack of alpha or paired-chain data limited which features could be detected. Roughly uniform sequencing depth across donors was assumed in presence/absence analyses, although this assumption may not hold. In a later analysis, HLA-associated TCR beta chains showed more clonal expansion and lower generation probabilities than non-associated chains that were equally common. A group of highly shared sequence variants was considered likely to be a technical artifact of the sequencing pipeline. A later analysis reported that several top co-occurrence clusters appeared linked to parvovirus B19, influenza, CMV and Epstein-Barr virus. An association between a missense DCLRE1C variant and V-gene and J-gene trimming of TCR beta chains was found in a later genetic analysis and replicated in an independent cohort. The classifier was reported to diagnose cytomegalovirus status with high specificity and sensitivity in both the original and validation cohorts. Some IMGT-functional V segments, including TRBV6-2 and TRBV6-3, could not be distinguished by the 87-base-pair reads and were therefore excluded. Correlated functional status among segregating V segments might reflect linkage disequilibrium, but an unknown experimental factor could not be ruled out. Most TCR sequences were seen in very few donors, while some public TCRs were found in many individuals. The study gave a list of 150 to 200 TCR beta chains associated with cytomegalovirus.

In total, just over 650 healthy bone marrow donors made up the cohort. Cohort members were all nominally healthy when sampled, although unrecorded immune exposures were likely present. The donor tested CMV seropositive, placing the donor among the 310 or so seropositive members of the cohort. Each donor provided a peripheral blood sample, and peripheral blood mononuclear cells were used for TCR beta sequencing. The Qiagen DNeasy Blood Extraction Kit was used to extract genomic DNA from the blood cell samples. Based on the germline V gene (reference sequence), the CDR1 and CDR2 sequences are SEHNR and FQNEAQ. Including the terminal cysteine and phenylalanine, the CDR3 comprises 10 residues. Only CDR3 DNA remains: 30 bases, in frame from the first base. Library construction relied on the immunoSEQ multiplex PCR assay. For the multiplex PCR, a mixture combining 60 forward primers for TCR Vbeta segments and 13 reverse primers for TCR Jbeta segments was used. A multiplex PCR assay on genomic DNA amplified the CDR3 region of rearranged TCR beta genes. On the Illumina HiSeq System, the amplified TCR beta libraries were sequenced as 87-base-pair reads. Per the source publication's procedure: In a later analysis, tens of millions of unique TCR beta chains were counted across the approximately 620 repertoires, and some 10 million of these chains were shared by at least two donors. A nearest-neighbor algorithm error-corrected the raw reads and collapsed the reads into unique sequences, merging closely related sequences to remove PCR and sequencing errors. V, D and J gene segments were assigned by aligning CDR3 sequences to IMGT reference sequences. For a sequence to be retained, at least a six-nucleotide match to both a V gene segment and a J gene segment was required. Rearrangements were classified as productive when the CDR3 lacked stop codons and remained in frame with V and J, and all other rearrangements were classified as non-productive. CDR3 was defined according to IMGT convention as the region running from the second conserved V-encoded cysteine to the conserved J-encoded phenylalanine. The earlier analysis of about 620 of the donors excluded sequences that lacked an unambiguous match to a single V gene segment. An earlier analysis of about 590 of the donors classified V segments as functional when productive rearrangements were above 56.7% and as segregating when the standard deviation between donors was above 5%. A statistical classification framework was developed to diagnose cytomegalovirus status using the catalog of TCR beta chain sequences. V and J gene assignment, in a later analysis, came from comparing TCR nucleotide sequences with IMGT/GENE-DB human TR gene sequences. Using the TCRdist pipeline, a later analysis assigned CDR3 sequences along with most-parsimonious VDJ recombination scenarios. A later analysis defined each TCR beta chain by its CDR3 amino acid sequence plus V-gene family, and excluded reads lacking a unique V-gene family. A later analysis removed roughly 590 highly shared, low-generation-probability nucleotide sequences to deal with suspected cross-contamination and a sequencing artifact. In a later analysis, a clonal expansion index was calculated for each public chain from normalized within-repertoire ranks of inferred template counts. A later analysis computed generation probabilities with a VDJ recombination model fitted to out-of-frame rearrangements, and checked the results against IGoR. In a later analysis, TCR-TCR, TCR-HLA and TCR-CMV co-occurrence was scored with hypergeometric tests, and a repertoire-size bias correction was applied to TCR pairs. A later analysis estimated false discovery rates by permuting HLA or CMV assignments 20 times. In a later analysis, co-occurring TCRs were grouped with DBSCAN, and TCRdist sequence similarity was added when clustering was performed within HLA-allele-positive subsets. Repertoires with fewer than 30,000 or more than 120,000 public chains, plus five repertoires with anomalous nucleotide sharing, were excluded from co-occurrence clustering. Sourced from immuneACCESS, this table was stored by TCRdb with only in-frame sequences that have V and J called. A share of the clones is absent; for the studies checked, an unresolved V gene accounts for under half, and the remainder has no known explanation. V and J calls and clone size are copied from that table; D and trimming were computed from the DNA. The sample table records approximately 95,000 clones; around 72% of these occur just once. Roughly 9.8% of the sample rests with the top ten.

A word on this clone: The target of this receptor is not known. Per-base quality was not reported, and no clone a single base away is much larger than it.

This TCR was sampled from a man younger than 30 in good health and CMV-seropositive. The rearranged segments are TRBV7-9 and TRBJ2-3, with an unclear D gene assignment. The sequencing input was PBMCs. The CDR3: CCLSTDTQYF. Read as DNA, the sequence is TGTTGTCTGAGCACAGATACGCAGTATTTT.